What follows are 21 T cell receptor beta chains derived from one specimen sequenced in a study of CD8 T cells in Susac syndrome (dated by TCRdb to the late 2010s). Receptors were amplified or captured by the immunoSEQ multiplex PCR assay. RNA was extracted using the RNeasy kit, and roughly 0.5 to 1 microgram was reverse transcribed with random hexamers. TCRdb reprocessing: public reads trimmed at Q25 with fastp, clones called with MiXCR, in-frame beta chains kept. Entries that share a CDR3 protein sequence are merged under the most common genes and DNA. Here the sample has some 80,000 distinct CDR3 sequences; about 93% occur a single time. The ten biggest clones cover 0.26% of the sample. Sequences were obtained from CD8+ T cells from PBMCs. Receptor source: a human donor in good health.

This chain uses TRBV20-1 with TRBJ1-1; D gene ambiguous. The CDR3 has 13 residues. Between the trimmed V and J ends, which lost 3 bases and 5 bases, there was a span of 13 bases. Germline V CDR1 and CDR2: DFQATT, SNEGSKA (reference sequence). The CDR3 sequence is CSARPLWRTEAFF. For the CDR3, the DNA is TGCAGTGCTAGGCCCCTCTGGAGGACTGAAGCTTTCTTT.

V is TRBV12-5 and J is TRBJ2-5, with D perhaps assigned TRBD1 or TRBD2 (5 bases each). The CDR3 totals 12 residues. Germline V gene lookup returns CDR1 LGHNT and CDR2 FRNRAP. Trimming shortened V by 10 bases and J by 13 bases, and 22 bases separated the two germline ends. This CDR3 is CATSIGTPLLYF. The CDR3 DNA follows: TGTGCTACCTCAATCGGGACCCCGCTGCTGTACTTC.

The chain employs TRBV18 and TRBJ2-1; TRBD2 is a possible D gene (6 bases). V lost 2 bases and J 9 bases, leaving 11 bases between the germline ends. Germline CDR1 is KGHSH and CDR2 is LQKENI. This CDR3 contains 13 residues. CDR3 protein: CASSPNGTPEQFF. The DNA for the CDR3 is TGTGCCAGCTCACCAAACGGGACTCCTGAGCAGTTCTTC.

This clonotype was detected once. The CDR3 protein is CASSPWVWQAGTEQYF. The CDR3 DNA follows: TGTGCCAGCAGCCCGTGGGTCTGGCAGGCGGGGACCGAGCAGTACTTC. The chain is built from TRBV11-3 and TRBJ2-7, with D perhaps matching TRBD2 (6 bases). Trimming stripped 5 bases from V and 6 bases from J, with 23 bases between. This CDR3 comprises 16 residues. The germline V gene encodes CDR1 SGHNT and CDR2 YENEEA.

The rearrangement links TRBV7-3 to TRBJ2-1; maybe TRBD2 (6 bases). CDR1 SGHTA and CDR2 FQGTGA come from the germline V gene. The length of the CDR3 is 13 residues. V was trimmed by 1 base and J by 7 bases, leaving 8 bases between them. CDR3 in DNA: TGTGCCAGCAGCTTAATCGGAGGGAATGAGCAGTTCTTC. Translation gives CASSLIGGNEQFF.

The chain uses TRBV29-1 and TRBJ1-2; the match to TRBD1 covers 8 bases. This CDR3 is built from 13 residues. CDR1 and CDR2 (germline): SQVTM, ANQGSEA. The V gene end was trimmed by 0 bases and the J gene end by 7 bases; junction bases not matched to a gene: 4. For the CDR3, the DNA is TGCAGCGTTGAAGACAGGGGGCCGGTTGGCTACACCTTC. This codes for CSVEDRGPVGYTF.

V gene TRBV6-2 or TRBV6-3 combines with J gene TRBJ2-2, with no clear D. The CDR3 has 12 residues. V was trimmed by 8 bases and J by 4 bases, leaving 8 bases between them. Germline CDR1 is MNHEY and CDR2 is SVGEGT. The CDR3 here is CASGSGTGELFF. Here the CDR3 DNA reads TGTGCCAGCGGCTCTGGCACCGGGGAGCTGTTTTTT.

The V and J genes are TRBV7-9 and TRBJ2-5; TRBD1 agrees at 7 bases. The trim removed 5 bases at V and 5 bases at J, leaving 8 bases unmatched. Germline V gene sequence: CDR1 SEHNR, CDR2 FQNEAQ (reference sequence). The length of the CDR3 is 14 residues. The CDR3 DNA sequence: TGTGCCAGCAGCGCGACGACAGGGTTGGAGACCCAGTACTTC. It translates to CASSATTGLETQYF.

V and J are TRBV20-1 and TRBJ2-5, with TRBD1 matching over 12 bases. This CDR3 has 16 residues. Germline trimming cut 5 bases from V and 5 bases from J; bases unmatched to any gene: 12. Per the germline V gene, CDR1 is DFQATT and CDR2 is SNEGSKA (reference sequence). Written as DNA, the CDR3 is TGCAGTGCTGGGACAGGGGGCAGGGGCCGCGGGGAGACCCAGTACTTC. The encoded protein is CSAGTGGRGRGETQYF.

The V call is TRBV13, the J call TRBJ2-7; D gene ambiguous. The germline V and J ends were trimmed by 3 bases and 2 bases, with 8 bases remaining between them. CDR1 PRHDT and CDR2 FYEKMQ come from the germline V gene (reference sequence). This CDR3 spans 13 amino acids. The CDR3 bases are TGTGCCAGCAGCTTTGGGCCAGCCTACGAGCAGTACGTC. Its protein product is CASSFGPAYEQYV.

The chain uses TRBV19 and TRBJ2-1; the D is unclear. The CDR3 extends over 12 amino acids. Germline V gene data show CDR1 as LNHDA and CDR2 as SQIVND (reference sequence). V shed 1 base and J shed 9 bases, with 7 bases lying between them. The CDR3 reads CASSIGGTEQFF. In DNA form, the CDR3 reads TGTGCCAGTAGTATAGGGGGAACTGAGCAGTTCTTC.

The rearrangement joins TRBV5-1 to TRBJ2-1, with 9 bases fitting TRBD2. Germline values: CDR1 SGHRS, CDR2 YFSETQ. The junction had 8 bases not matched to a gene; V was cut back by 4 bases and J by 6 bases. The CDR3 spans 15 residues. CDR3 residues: CASSPAGLASNEQFF. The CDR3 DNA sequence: TGCGCCAGCAGCCCAGCGGGACTAGCCTCCAATGAGCAGTTCTTC. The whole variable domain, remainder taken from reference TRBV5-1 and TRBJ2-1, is KAGVTQTPRYLIKTRGQQVTLSCSPISGHRSVSWYQQTPGQGLQFLFEYFSETQRNKGNFPGRFSGRQFSNSRSEMNVSTLELGDSALYLCASSPAGLASNEQFFGPGTRLTVL.

The CDR3 coding sequence is TGTGCCAGCAGTACCGGGACTAGTGGATACAATGAGCAGTTCTTC. Translated, it gives CASSTGTSGYNEQFF. V and J are TRBV27 and TRBJ2-1, with 8 bases lining up with TRBD2. V shed 5 bases and J 4 bases; nucleotides not matched to a gene: 7. This CDR3 is 15 amino acids long. CDR1 is MNHEY, CDR2 SMNVEV, per germline (reference sequence).

The CDR3: CASSLSSGGTEAFF. The CDR3 region has the DNA TGCGCCAGCAGCTTGTCCAGTGGTGGCACTGAAGCTTTCTTT. This chain links TRBV5-1 with TRBJ1-1; no clear D gene. This CDR3 is built from 14 residues. Deletions cut 1 base from V and 4 bases from J, with 11 bases between. Germline V gene lookup returns CDR1 SGHRS and CDR2 YFSETQ.

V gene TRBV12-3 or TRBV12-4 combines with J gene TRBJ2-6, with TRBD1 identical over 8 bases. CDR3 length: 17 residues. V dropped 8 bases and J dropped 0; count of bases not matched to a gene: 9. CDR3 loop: CASGTGTGVSGANVLTF. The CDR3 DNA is TGTGCCAGCGGCACCGGGACAGGCGTCTCTGGGGCCAACGTCCTGACTTTC.

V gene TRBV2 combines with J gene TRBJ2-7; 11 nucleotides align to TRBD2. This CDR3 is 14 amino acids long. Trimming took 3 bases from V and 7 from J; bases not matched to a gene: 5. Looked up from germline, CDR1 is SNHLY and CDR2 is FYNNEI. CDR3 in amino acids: CASSEGLAVGEQYF. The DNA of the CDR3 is TGTGCCAGCAGTGAGGGACTAGCGGTGGGTGAGCAGTACTTC.

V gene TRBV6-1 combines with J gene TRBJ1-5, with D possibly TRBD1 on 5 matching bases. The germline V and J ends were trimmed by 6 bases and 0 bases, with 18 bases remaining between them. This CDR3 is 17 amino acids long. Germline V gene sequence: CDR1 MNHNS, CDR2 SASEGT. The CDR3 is CASSQTGDPYSNQPQHF. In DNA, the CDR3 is TGTGCCAGCAGCCAAACGGGGGACCCATATAGCAATCAGCCCCAGCATTTT.

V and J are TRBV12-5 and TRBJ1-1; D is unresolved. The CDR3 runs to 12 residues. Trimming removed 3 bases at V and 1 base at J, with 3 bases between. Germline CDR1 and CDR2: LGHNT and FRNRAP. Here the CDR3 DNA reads TGTGCTAGTGGTTTTGGGAACACTGAAGCTTTCTTT. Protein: CASGFGNTEAFF.

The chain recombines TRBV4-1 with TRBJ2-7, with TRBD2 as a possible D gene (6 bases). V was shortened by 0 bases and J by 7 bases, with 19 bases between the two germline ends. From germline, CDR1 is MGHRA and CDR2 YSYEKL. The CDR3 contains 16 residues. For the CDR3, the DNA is TGCGCCAGCAGCCAAGACTGGGGGGACTCTCCTTGGGAGCAGTACTTC. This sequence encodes CASSQDWGDSPWEQYF.

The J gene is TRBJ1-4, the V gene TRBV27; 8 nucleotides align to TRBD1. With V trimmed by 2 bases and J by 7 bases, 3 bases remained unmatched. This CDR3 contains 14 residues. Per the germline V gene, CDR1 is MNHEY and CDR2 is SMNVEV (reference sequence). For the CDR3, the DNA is TGTGCCAGCAGTTTAGGACAGGGAGGTGAAAAACTGTTTTTT. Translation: CASSLGQGGEKLFF.

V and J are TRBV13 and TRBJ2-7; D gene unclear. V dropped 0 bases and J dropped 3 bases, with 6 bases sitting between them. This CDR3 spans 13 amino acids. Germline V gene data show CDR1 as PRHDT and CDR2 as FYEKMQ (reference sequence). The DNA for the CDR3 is TGTGCCAGCAGCTTAGGTACCGGCTACGAGCAGTACGTC. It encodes CASSLGTGYEQYV.